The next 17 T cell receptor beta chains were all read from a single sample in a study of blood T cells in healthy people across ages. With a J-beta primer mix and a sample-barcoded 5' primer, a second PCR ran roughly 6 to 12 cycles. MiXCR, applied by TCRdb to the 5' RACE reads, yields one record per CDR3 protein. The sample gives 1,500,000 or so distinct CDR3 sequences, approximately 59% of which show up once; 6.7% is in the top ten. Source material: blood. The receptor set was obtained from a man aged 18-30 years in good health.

The CDR3 sequence is CSVRRLWSAGYTF. CDR3 in DNA: TGCAGCGTTCGACGGCTGTGGAGTGCCGGCTACACCTTC. This chain links TRBV29-1 with TRBJ1-2; no definite D call. There are 13 residues in the CDR3. V was trimmed by 5 bases and J by 8 bases, leaving 18 bases between them. Germline CDR1 reads SQVTM; CDR2 reads ANQGSEA.

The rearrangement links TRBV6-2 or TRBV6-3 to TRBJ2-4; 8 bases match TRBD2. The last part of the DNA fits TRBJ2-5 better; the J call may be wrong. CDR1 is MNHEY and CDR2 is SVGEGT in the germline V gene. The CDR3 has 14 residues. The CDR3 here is CASNRIGGAKTQYF. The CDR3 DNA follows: TGTGCCAGCAACCGAATCGGGGGGGCGAAGACCCAGTACTTC.

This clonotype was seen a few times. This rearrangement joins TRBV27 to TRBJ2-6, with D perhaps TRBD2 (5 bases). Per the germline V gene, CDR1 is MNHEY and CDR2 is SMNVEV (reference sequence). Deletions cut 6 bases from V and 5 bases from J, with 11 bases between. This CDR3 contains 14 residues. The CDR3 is CASSPSYWANVLTF. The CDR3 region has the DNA TGTGCCAGCAGCCCTAGCTATTGGGCCAACGTCCTGACTTTC.

CDR3 loop: CASSLRRQTLNTEAFF. DNA of the CDR3: TGTGCCAGCAGCTTAAGGAGACAGACCTTGAACACTGAAGCTTTCTTT. The genes are TRBV7-2 and TRBJ1-1; D is possibly TRBD1 (5 bases). The germline V gene encodes CDR1 SGHTA and CDR2 FQGNSA. Trimming took 2 bases from V and 0 from J, leaving 13 bases between them. This CDR3 comprises 16 residues. Using reference TRBV7-2 and TRBJ1-1 for the parts outside the CDR3, the full variable domain is GAGVSQSPSNKVTEKGKDVELRCDPISGHTALYWYRQSLGQGLEFLIYFQGNSAPDKSGLPSDRFSAERTGGSVSTLTIQRTQQEDSAVYLCASSLRRQTLNTEAFFGQGTRLTVV.

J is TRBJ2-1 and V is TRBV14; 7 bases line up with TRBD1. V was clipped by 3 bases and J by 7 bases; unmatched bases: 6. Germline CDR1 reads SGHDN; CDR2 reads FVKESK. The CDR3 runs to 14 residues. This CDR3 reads CASSQKTGPNEQFF. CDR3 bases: TGTGCCAGCAGCCAGAAGACAGGGCCAAATGAGCAGTTCTTC.

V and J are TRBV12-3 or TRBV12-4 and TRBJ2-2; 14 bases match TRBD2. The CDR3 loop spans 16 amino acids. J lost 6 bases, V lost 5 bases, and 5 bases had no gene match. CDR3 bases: TGTGCCAGCAGTCCTCGACTAGCGGGGGGGCCCGGGGAGCTGTTTTTT. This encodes CASSPRLAGGPGELFF.

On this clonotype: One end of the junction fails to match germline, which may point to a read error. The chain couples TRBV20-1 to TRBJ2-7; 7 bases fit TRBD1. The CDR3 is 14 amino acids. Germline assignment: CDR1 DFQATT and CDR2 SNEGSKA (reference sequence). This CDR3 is CSAEKTTGTYEQYF. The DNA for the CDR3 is TGCAGTGCTGAAAAAACGACAGGGACCTACGAGCAGTATTTC.

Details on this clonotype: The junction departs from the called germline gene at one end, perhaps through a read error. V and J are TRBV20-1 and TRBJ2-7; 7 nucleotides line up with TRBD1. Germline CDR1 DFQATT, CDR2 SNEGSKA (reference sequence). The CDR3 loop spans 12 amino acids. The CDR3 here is CGAPSYRGLQYF. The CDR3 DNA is TGCGGTGCCCCGAGCTACAGGGGTTTGCAGTACTTC.

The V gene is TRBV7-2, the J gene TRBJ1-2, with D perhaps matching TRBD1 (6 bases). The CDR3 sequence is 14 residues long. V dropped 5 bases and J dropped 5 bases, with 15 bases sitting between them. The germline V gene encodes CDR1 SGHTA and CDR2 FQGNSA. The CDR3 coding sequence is TGTGCCAGCAGCCTCAGGACAGATACTTATGGCTACACCTTC. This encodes CASSLRTDTYGYTF.

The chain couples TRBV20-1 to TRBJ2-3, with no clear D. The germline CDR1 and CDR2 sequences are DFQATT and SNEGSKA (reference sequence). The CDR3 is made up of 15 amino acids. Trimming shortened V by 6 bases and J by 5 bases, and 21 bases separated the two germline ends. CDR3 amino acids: CSAPSLVKEKDTQYF. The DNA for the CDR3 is TGCAGTGCCCCTTCGCTAGTCAAGGAGAAAGATACGCAGTATTTT.

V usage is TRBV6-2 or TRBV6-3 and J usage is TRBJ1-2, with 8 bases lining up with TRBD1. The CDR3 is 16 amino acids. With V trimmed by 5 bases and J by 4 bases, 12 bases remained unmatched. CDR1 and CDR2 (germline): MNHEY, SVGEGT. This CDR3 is CASSLVGTGGGYGYTF. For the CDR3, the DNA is TGTGCCAGCAGTCTCGTCGGGACAGGCGGCGGCTATGGCTACACCTTC.

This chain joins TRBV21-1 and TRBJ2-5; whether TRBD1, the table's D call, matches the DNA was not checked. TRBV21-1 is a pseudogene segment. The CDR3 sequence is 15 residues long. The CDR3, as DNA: TGTGCCAGCAGCAAAGAGAGGGGGAGAAAAGAGACCCAGTACTTC. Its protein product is CASSKERGRKETQYF.

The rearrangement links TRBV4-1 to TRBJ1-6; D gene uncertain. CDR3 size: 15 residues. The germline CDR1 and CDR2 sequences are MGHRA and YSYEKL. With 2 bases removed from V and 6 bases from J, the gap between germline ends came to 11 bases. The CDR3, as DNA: TGCGCCAGCAGCCAACAGACACCTTCTAATTCACCCCTCCACTTT. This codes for CASSQQTPSNSPLHF.

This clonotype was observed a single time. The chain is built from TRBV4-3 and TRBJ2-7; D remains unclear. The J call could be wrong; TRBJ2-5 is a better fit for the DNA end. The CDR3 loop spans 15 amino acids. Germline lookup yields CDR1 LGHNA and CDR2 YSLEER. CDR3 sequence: CASSQEGRIGETQYF. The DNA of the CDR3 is TGCGCCAGCAGCCAAGAAGGAAGGATTGGAGAGACCCAGTACTTC.

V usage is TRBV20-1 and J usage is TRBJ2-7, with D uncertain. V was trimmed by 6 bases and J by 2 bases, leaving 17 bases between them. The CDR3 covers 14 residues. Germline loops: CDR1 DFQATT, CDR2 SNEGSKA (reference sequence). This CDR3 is CSAYPEVRAYEQYF. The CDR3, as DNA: TGCAGTGCGTACCCCGAGGTCCGGGCCTACGAGCAGTACTTC.

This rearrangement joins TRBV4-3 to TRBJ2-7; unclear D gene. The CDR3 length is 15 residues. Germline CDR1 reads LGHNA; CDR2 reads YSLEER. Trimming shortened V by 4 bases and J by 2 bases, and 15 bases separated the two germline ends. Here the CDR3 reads CASSPDLGLTYEQYF. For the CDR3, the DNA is TGCGCCAGCAGCCCAGACCTCGGTCTCACCTACGAGCAGTACTTC.

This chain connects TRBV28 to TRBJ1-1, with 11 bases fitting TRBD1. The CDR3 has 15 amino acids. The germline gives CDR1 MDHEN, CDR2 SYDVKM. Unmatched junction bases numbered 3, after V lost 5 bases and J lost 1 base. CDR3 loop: CASSRGQGGNTEAFF. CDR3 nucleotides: TGTGCCAGCAGTAGGGGACAGGGGGGGAACACTGAAGCTTTCTTT.